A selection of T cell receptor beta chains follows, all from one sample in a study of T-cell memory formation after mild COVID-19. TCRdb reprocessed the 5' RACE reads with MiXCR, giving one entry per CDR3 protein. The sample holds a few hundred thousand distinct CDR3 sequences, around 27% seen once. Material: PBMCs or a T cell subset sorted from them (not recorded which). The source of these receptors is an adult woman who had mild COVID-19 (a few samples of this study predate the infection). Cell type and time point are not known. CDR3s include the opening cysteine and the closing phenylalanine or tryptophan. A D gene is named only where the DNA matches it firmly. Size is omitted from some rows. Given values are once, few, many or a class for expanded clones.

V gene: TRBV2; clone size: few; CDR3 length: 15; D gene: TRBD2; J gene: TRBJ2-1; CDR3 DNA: TGTGCCAGCAGTGCCGTCGCTAGCGGGAGGAATGAGCAGTTCTTC; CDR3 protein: CASSAVASGRNEQFF
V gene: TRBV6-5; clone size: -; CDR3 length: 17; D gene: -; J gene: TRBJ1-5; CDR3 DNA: TGTGCCAGCAGTTACTCGAGGCCAAGGACAGCCAATCAGCCCCAGCATTTT; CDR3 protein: CASSYSRPRTANQPQHF
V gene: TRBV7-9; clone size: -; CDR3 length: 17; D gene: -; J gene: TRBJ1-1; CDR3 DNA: TGTGCCAGCAGCCGACCTCTTGTGGGGGAGGGGAACACTGAAGCTTTCTTT; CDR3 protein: CASSRPLVGEGNTEAFF
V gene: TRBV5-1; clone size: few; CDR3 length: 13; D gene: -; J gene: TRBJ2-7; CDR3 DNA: TGCGCCAGCAGCTTCAGGGAGGATTACGAGCAGTACTTC; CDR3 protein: CASSFREDYEQYF
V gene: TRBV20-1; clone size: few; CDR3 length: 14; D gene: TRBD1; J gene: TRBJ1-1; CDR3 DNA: TGCAGTGCCATCCTGGGACAGGAAGGCACTGAAGCTTTCTTT; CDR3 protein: CSAILGQEGTEAFF
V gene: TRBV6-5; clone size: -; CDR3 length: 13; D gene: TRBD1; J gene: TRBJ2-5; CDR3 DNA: TGTGCCAGCTCCGAACAGGGGTCAGAGACCCAGTACTTC; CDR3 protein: CASSEQGSETQYF
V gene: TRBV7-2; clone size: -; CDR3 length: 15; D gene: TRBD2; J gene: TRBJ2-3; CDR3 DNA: TGTGCCAGCAGCTCAACTAGCGGGGTGCGCGATACGCAGTATTTT; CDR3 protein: CASSSTSGVRDTQYF
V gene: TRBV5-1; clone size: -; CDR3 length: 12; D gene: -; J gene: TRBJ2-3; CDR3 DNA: TGCGCCAGCAGCTTGGACTCGGATACGCAGTATTTT; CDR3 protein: CASSLDSDTQYF
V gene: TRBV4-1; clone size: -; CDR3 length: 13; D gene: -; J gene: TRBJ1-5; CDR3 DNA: TGCGCCAGCAGCGGGGGTCGGCATCAGCCCCAGCATTTT; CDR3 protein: CASSGGRHQPQHF
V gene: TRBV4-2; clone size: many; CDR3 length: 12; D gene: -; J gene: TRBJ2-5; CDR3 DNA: TGTGCCAGCAGCCAAGATGCGGCGACCCAGTACTTC; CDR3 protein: CASSQDAATQYF
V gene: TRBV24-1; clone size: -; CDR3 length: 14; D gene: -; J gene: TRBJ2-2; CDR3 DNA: TGTGCCACCAGTGATTGGGCGTCCGCCGGGGAGCTGTTTTTT; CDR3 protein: CATSDWASAGELFF
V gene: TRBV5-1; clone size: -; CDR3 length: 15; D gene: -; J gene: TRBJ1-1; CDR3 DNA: TGCGCCAGCAGCTTGGCCCGGGGGGCAAACACTGAAGCTTTCTTT; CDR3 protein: CASSLARGANTEAFF
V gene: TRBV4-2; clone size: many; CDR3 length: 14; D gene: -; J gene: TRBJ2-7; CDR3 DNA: TGTGCCAGCAGCCAACCCGGACAGGGAGGGGAGCAGTACTTC; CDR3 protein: CASSQPGQGGEQYF
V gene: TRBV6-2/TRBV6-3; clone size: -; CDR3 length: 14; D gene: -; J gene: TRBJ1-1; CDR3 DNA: TGTGCCAGCAGTTACTCTTTGGTGAACACTGAAGCTTTCTTT; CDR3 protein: CASSYSLVNTEAFF
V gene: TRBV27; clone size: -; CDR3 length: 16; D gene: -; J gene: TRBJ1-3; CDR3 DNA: TGTGCCAGCAGTTTATCGAACGGATACTCTGGAAACACCATATATTTT; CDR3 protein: CASSLSNGYSGNTIYF
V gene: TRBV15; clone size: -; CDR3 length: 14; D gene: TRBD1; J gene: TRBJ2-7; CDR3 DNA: TGTGCCACCAGCAGGAGGACAGGGGCTAACGAGCAGTACTTC; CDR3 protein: CATSRRTGANEQYF
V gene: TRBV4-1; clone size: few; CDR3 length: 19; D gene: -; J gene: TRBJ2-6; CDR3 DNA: TGCGCCAGCAGCCAAGTTCTCCAGCCCTCTTTCTCTGGGGCCAACGTCCTGACTTTC; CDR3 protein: CASSQVLQPSFSGANVLTF